The 13 T cell receptor beta chains presented below share a single source sample, sequenced in a study of blood T cell repertoires in COVID-19. Measured with immunoSEQ multiplex PCR; TCRdb has only the in-frame clones, and not every one. This sample has about 47,000 clones, with approximately 86% found just once. Sequencing was carried out using peripheral blood. Source of these receptors: a man aged 50 to 59 with active COVID-19.

This clone was counted once. The V call is TRBV14, the J call TRBJ2-4; no reliable D call. Trimming removed 4 bases from V and 1 base from J, with 14 bases in between. This CDR3 is built from 16 residues. Germline V gene sequence: CDR1 SGHDN, CDR2 FVKESK. The DNA for the CDR3 is TGTGCCAGCAGCCCTGACTCCCTGCTGGCCAAAAACATTCAGTACTTC. This gives the protein CASSPDSLLAKNIQYF.

The chain links TRBV19 to TRBJ2-1; 7 bases align to TRBD1. Germline V CDR1 and CDR2: LNHDA, SQIVND (reference sequence). The CDR3 has 15 amino acids. Trimming at V came to 2 bases and at J to 3 bases, leaving 4 bases not matched to a gene. CDR3 region: CASSIIGDSYNEQFF. The DNA of the CDR3 is TGTGCCAGTAGTATAATCGGGGACAGCTACAATGAGCAGTTCTTC.

This rearrangement joins TRBV18 to TRBJ1-2, with D hard to call. The CDR3 extends over 14 amino acids. Germline V lookup: CDR1 KGHSH, CDR2 LQKENI. Trimming took 0 bases from V and 5 from J, leaving 10 bases between them. The CDR3 sequence is CASSPPDTLYGYTF. For the CDR3, the DNA is TGTGCCAGCTCACCACCTGACACTTTGTATGGCTACACCTTC.

In this sample, this clone turned up a few times. The rearrangement joins TRBV5-4 to TRBJ2-5; D remains ambiguous. In germline, CDR1 is SGHNT, CDR2 YYREEE (reference sequence). There are 11 residues in the CDR3. The germline V and J ends were trimmed by 5 bases and 5 bases, with 7 bases remaining between them. The CDR3 protein is CASSTGETQYF. DNA of the CDR3: TGTGCCAGCAGTACCGGGGAGACCCAGTACTTC.

The CDR3 protein is CASSRPGGYSYEQYF. The DNA of the CDR3 is TGTGCCAGCAGTCGGCCGGGGGGTTATAGCTACGAGCAGTACTTC. The chain employs TRBV19 and TRBJ2-7; TRBD2 matches at 7 bases. V lost 9 bases and J lost 3; bases outside the gene matches: 14. Germline CDR1 LNHDA, CDR2 SQIVND (reference sequence). This CDR3 has 15 amino acids.

J is TRBJ2-6 and V is TRBV5-1; D is ambiguous. Trimming took off 6 bases at V and 0 bases at J, with 10 bases between the two ends. Germline V lookup: CDR1 SGHRS, CDR2 YFSETQ. This CDR3 spans 15 amino acids. The CDR3 loop is CASISGVSGANVLTF. Here the CDR3 DNA reads TGCGCCAGCATATCAGGCGTCTCTGGGGCCAACGTCCTGACTTTC.

For the CDR3, the DNA is TGTGCCAGCAGTGGACTTGAGACCCAGTACTTC. Residues: CASSGLETQYF. The rearrangement uses TRBV7-9 and TRBJ2-5; weak D call: TRBD2 (5 bases). V was trimmed by 6 bases and J by 5 bases, leaving 7 bases between them. The CDR3 is 11 residues long. Germline loops: CDR1 SEHNR, CDR2 FQNEAQ (reference sequence).

The genes are TRBV10-3 and TRBJ2-7; 7 nucleotides line up with TRBD1. The CDR3 extends over 14 amino acids. The germline CDR1 and CDR2 sequences are ENHRY and SYGVKD. V lost 3 bases, J lost 3 bases, and 5 bases stayed unmatched. As DNA, the CDR3 is TGTGCCATCAGTGAACCGGGACAGTTCTACGAGCAGTACTTC. Protein sequence: CAISEPGQFYEQYF.

J is TRBJ2-2 and V is TRBV29-1, with D possibly being TRBD2 (6 bases). The germline V and J ends were trimmed by 7 bases and 3 bases, with 12 bases remaining between them. The CDR3 totals 13 residues. Germline loops: CDR1 SQVTM, CDR2 ANQGSEA. CDR3 sequence (DNA): TGCAGCGGGAAGCGGGCCTACACCGGGGAGCTGTTTTTT. Protein product: CSGKRAYTGELFF.

V is TRBV27 and J is TRBJ2-7; the D is unclear. V lost 6 bases and J 0 bases, leaving 6 bases between the germline ends. The CDR3 contains 12 residues. Germline assignment: CDR1 MNHEY and CDR2 SMNVEV (reference sequence). CDR3 loop: CASRSSSYEQYF. CDR3 bases: TGTGCCAGCAGGTCGAGCTCCTACGAGCAGTACTTC.

This chain connects TRBV6-6 to TRBJ1-3, with D possibly being TRBD1 (6 bases). This CDR3 contains 16 residues. Between the trimmed V and J ends, which lost 5 bases and 2 bases, there was a span of 16 bases. Looked up from germline, CDR1 is MNHNY and CDR2 is SVGAGI (reference sequence). The DNA for the CDR3 is TGTGCCAGCAGTGTACAGGGTAAAAGGACTGGAAACACCATATATTTT. Translated, it gives CASSVQGKRTGNTIYF.

The chain carries TRBV28 and TRBJ1-1, with TRBD1 matching 8 bases. V trimming: 10 bases; J trimming: 5 bases; junction bases outside the gene matches: 15. Germline V gene sequence: CDR1 MDHEN, CDR2 SYDVKM. The CDR3 has 15 amino acids. Here the CDR3 DNA reads TGTGCCATCCATCCAACCGGCAGGGGGCTGACTGAAGCTTTCTTT. Translating gives CAIHPTGRGLTEAFF.

This chain joins TRBV5-4 and TRBJ1-4; 10 nucleotides align to TRBD1. There are 14 residues in the CDR3. Germline trimming cut 6 bases from V and 6 bases from J; bases unmatched to any gene: 5. CDR1 is SGHNT and CDR2 is YYREEE in the germline V gene (reference sequence). The CDR3 is CASTRDRGDEKLFF. The CDR3 bases are TGTGCCAGCACCCGGGACAGGGGCGATGAAAAACTGTTTTTT.